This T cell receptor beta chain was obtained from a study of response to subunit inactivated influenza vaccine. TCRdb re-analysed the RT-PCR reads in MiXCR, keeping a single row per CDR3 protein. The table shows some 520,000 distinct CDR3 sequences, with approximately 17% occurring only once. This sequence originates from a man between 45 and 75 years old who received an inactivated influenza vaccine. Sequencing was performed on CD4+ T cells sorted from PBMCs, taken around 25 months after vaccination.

The CDR3 sequence is CSVARTSGGGETQYF. Written as DNA, the CDR3 is TGCAGCGTTGCCCGGACTAGCGGCGGGGGTGAGACCCAGTACTTC. The J gene is TRBJ2-5, the V gene TRBV29-1, with 10 bases lining up with TRBD2. Per the germline V gene, CDR1 is SQVTM and CDR2 is ANQGSEA. Germline trimming cut 4 bases from V and 5 bases from J; bases unmatched to any gene: 10. There are 15 residues in the CDR3.